Following are 27 T cell receptor beta chains from one sample sequenced in a study of radiotherapy plus CTLA-4 blockade in lung cancer. Data came from immunoSEQ multiplex PCR; TCRdb stores just in-frame clones and leaves some out. The sample has tens of thousands of clones, 55% to 80% seen once. The sample consisted of peripheral blood, taken from a patient treated with radiotherapy plus ipilimumab. These receptors all stem from a human donor with non-small cell lung cancer who had stable disease on radiotherapy plus ipilimumab.

The chain combines TRBV7-2 with TRBJ2-5, with a tentative D call TRBD2 (5 bases). CDR3 length: 16 residues. Germline CDR1 and CDR2: SGHTA and FQGNSA. V lost 0 bases and J lost 5, with 16 bases in between. CDR3 DNA sequence: TGTGCCAGCAGCTTAGCGGCGGGCGGTCGGAGGGAGACCCAGTACTTC. This codes for CASSLAAGGRRETQYF.

This chain connects TRBV2 to TRBJ1-1; 7 bases match TRBD1. This CDR3 is 14 amino acids long. Unmatched junction bases numbered 3, after V lost 2 bases and J lost 3 bases. Germline CDR1 and CDR2: SNHLY and FYNNEI. The CDR3 sequence is CASSEYGTDTEAFF. The CDR3 nucleotides are TGTGCCAGCAGTGAATACGGGACAGACACTGAAGCTTTCTTT.

V gene TRBV5-6 combines with J gene TRBJ2-2; unclear D gene. The germline V gene encodes CDR1 SGHDT and CDR2 YYEEEE. V lost 0 bases to trimming and J lost 3 bases, with 6 bases between them. The CDR3 runs 14 residues. As DNA, the CDR3 is TGTGCCAGCAGCTTGGATTTCGACACCGGGGAGCTGTTTTTT. It encodes CASSLDFDTGELFF. The full variable domain, rest sourced from reference TRBV5-6 and TRBJ2-2, is DAGVTQSPTHLIKTRGQQVTLRCSPKSGHDTVSWYQQALGQGPQFIFQYYEEEERQRGNFPDRFSGHQFPNYSSELNVNALLLGDSALYLCASSLDFDTGELFFGEGSRLTVL.

V usage is TRBV30 and J usage is TRBJ2-2; the D is unclear. The CDR3 totals 11 residues. Germline lookup yields CDR1 GTSNPN and CDR2 SVGIG (reference sequence). The ends were cut back, 4 bases at V and 9 bases at J, with 9 bases in the middle. DNA for the CDR3: TGTGCCTGGAACTCTAAATGGGAGCTGTTTTTT. It yields the protein CAWNSKWELFF. Full variable domain (missing parts from reference TRBV30 and TRBJ2-2): SQTIHQWPATLVQPVGSPLSLECTVEGTSNPNLYWYRQAAGRGLQLLFYSVGIGQISSEVPQNLSASRPQDRQFILSSKKLLLSDSGFYLCAWNSKWELFFGEGSRLTVL.

The V and J genes are TRBV5-6 and TRBJ2-1, with TRBD2 matching over 14 bases. J gave up 10 bases and V 4 bases, and 10 bases lay outside the gene matches. CDR3 length: 16 amino acids. Germline values: CDR1 SGHDT, CDR2 YYEEEE. The CDR3 nucleotides are TGTGCCAGCAGCCTGGGACTAGCGGGGGCACGCCGCGAGCAGTTCTTC. It yields the protein CASSLGLAGARREQFF.

The chain recombines TRBV19 with TRBJ1-4; D perhaps matches TRBD1 (5 bases). Trimming removed 5 bases at V and 4 bases at J, with 14 bases between. Germline loops: CDR1 LNHDA, CDR2 SQIVND (reference sequence). The CDR3 consists of 15 residues. DNA for the CDR3: TGTGCCAGTAGTGTACGGAGGGGCCTTAATGAAAAACTGTTTTTT. Translating it yields CASSVRRGLNEKLFF.

This clone has just a few counts. The CDR3 DNA reads TGTGCCAGCAGCTTAATGGGCCACTCTGGAAACACCATATATTTT. It codes for CASSLMGHSGNTIYF. The chain links TRBV11-3 to TRBJ1-3; D gene unclear. V was cut by 2 bases and J by 0 bases, with 8 bases left in between. The length of the CDR3 is 15 residues. Germline CDR1 reads SGHNT; CDR2 reads YENEEA.

This clone was detected only once. The V gene is TRBV5-6, the J gene TRBJ1-2; D gene ambiguous. The germline V gene encodes CDR1 SGHDT and CDR2 YYEEEE. The V end lost 4 bases, the J end lost 7 bases, and 20 bases lay between the germline ends. CDR3 length: 15 residues. The CDR3 coding sequence is TGTGCCAGCAGCGTAAATTCGGGATATAGTTTTGGCTACACCTTC. This sequence encodes CASSVNSGYSFGYTF. Variable domain in full (rest from reference TRBV5-6 and TRBJ1-2): DAGVTQSPTHLIKTRGQQVTLRCSPKSGHDTVSWYQQALGQGPQFIFQYYEEEERQRGNFPDRFSGHQFPNYSSELNVNALLLGDSALYLCASSVNSGYSFGYTFGSGTRLTVV.

The rearrangement uses TRBV5-1 and TRBJ2-5; possibly TRBD2 for D (6 bases). Germline V gene data show CDR1 as SGHRS and CDR2 as YFSETQ. The V gene lost 4 bases and the J gene lost 1 base, with 11 bases spanning the gap. The CDR3 spans 14 residues. The CDR3 spells CASSLGLFQETQYF. CDR3 in DNA: TGCGCCAGCAGCCTTGGACTATTCCAAGAGACCCAGTACTTC.

The chain recombines TRBV27 with TRBJ1-4; 7 nucleotides match TRBD1. The CDR3 sequence is 15 residues long. V gave up 5 bases and J gave up 8 bases; unmatched junction bases: 11. Per germline, CDR1 MNHEY and CDR2 SMNVEV (reference sequence). CDR3 loop: CASSPRQGVREKLFF. For the CDR3, the DNA is TGTGCCAGCAGTCCCAGACAGGGCGTGCGGGAAAAACTGTTTTTT.

With regard to this clone: The identical CDR3 is also encoded by other nucleotide sequences in the sample. This chain connects TRBV29-1 to TRBJ2-3; weak D call: TRBD2 (5 bases). V lost 4 bases to trimming and J lost 1 base, with 6 bases between them. Germline CDR1 SQVTM, CDR2 ANQGSEA. CDR3 length: 12 residues. The CDR3 DNA reads as TGCAGCGTTGTTAGCGGCACAGATACGCAGTATTTT. Amino acid sequence: CSVVSGTDTQYF.

CDR3 protein: CASSVEGLGLSGNTIYF. In DNA form, the CDR3 reads TGTGCCAGCAGCGTGGAGGGATTGGGTCTCTCTGGAAACACCATATATTTT. The chain recombines TRBV9 with TRBJ1-3; D is uncertain. V dropped 2 bases and J dropped 0 bases, with 15 bases sitting between them. The germline V gene has CDR1 SGDLS and CDR2 YYNGEE. The CDR3 has 17 residues.

The chain combines TRBV7-9 with TRBJ2-5; D possibly corresponds to TRBD1 (5 bases). The CDR3 runs to 12 residues. V lost 0 bases and J lost 6, with 5 bases in between. The V gene's germline CDR1 is SEHNR and CDR2 FQNEAQ (reference sequence). In DNA, the CDR3 is TGTGCCAGCAGCTTAGCGGGGCAGACCCAGTACTTC. This codes for CASSLAGQTQYF.

The rearrangement joins TRBV5-1 to TRBJ2-2; 7 nucleotides agree with TRBD2. J gave up 0 bases and V 3 bases, and 8 bases lay outside the gene matches. Germline CDR1 reads SGHRS; CDR2 reads YFSETQ. There are 17 residues in the CDR3. CDR3 in DNA: TGCGCCAGCAGCTGGGGCGGCGGGGGTTCGAACACCGGGGAGCTGTTTTTT. This sequence encodes CASSWGGGGSNTGELFF.

The J gene is TRBJ2-2, the V gene TRBV7-3, with D perhaps matching TRBD1 (5 bases). CDR1 is SGHTA, CDR2 FQGTGA, per germline. CDR3 length: 15 amino acids. Trimming left V 3 bases short and J 5 bases short, with 13 bases between. The CDR3 DNA reads TGTGCCAGCAGCTTGGGGCAGGGTTGGACCGGGGAGCTGTTTTTT. Residues: CASSLGQGWTGELFF.

The rearrangement links TRBV12-5 to TRBJ2-7; 10 bases align to TRBD1. V dropped 6 bases and J dropped 3; count of bases not matched to a gene: 8. The germline V gene has CDR1 LGHNT and CDR2 FRNRAP. The CDR3 totals 15 residues. DNA for the CDR3: TGTGCTAGTGGCCCCTGGGGACAGGGGTTCTACGAGCAGTACTTC. It encodes CASGPWGQGFYEQYF.

The V gene is TRBV4-1, the J gene TRBJ1-5; D is unresolved. The CDR3 spans 16 residues. V lost 2 bases and J lost 7, with 18 bases in between. CDR1 and CDR2 (germline): MGHRA, YSYEKL. CDR3 coding DNA: TGCGCCAGCAGCCAACGCTTTAGTCCAGAGCGGCAGCCCCAGCATTTT. As protein: CASSQRFSPERQPQHF.

This chain links TRBV5-1 with TRBJ1-3; tentatively, D is TRBD1 (5 bases). The length of the CDR3 is 15 residues. Trimming removed 1 base from V and 0 bases from J, with 8 bases in between. Per the germline V gene, CDR1 is SGHRS and CDR2 is YFSETQ. DNA of the CDR3: TGCGCCAGCAGCTTGCAGGGTCCCTCTGGAAACACCATATATTTT. Residues: CASSLQGPSGNTIYF.

The J gene is TRBJ2-1, the V gene TRBV2; D perhaps matches TRBD1 (6 bases). Germline assignment: CDR1 SNHLY and CDR2 FYNNEI. Trimming removed 5 bases at V and 8 bases at J, with 13 bases between. The CDR3 extends over 13 amino acids. The DNA of the CDR3 is TGTGCCAGCAGTCCGAGGGGGACCCATGAGCAGTTCTTC. Residues: CASSPRGTHEQFF.

The chain uses TRBV29-1 and TRBJ2-1; 15 bases fit TRBD2. The germline CDR1 and CDR2 sequences are SQVTM and ANQGSEA. CDR3 length equals 14 residues. J gave up 7 bases and V 7 bases, and 5 bases lay outside the gene matches. CDR3 sequence (DNA): TGCAGCGCCGAGGGACTAGCGGGGGGAAATGAGCAGTTCTTC. This gives the protein CSAEGLAGGNEQFF.

CDR3 DNA sequence: TGTGCCATCAGTGACCCTCGGGCGGGGACTGAAGCTTTCTTT. Translation: CAISDPRAGTEAFF. This rearrangement joins TRBV10-3 to TRBJ1-1, with unresolved D. The ends were cut back, 3 bases at V and 5 bases at J, with 13 bases in the middle. The germline V gene has CDR1 ENHRY and CDR2 SYGVKD. The CDR3 extends over 14 amino acids.

The chain uses TRBV6-5 and TRBJ1-6; D gene unclear. There are 13 residues in the CDR3. V was trimmed by 8 bases and J by 7 bases, leaving 12 bases between them. The V gene's germline CDR1 is MNHEY and CDR2 SVGAGI. For the CDR3, the DNA is TGTGCCAGCGGAAGCAGGCAAAATTCACCCCTCCACTTT. Translation: CASGSRQNSPLHF.

V gene TRBV6-6 combines with J gene TRBJ1-3; D not resolved. The germline V gene encodes CDR1 MNHNY and CDR2 SVGAGI (reference sequence). This CDR3 has 14 residues. V lost 2 bases and J lost 4, with 9 bases in between. The CDR3 bases are TGTGCCAGCAGTTACCCCCCTTCCGGAAACACCATATATTTT. Amino acid sequence: CASSYPPSGNTIYF.

V and J are TRBV11-3 and TRBJ2-3, with D tentatively TRBD2 (5 bases). The germline V gene encodes CDR1 SGHNT and CDR2 YENEEA. The CDR3 spans 15 residues. V was shortened by 4 bases and J by 0 bases, with 11 bases between the two germline ends. CDR3 in amino acids: CASSSGVSSTDTQYF. As DNA, the CDR3 is TGTGCCAGCAGCTCCGGGGTCTCTAGCACAGATACGCAGTATTTT.

In its sample, this clone was seen a few times. The genes are TRBV6-6 and TRBJ2-1; 7 bases line up with TRBD1. The CDR3 extends over 14 amino acids. The J segment lost 9 bases and the V segment lost 5 bases, leaving 10 bases of the junction unmatched. The V gene's germline CDR1 is MNHNY and CDR2 SVGAGI (reference sequence). The CDR3 loop reads CASSQPYRGAEQFF. CDR3 sequence (DNA): TGTGCCAGCAGTCAACCTTACAGGGGCGCTGAGCAGTTCTTC.

The chain employs TRBV14 and TRBJ1-2; D is ambiguous. There are 14 residues in the CDR3. Trimming took 0 bases from V and 5 from J, leaving 10 bases between them. The germline gives CDR1 SGHDN, CDR2 FVKESK. The CDR3 region is CASSQDLFVYGYTF. CDR3 DNA: TGTGCCAGCAGCCAAGATCTATTCGTGTATGGCTACACCTTC.

A remark on this clone: The same CDR3 can be traced to other DNA sequences in this sample. V is TRBV6-6 and J is TRBJ2-7; 7 bases align to TRBD1. There are 14 residues in the CDR3. The junction had 12 bases not matched to a gene; V was cut back by 7 bases and J by 6 bases. Per germline, CDR1 MNHNY and CDR2 SVGAGI (reference sequence). CDR3 amino acids: CASTPGEGGREQYF. In DNA form, the CDR3 reads TGTGCCAGCACCCCAGGGGAAGGGGGCCGCGAGCAGTACTTC.